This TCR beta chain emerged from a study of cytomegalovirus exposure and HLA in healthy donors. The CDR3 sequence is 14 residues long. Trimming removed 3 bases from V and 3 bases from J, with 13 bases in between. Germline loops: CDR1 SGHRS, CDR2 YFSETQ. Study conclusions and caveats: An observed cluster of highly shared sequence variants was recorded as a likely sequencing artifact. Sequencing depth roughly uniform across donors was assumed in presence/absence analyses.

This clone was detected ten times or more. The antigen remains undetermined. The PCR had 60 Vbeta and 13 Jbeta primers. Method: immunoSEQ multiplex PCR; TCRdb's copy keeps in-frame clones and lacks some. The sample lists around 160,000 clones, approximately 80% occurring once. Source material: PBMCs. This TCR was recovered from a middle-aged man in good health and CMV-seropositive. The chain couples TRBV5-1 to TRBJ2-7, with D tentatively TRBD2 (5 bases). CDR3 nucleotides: TGCGCCAGCAGCTACGACGGAGGAGGCTACGAGCAGTACTTC. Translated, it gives CASSYDGGGYEQYF.